This TCR beta chain was recovered during a study of T cells after yellow fever vaccination. Points from the study as a whole: Once the booster was given, most primary-vaccination clones reappeared, at about 96% for CD4 and approximately 88% for CD8. Contamination by abundant bulk-population clonotypes could be present in FACS-sorted repertoires. A limited proportion of clonotypes was detected within both the CD4 and CD8 compartments.

This clonotype was observed a few times. What it binds is unknown. V was clipped by 0 bases and J by 9 bases; unmatched bases: 10. The CDR3 is made up of 15 amino acids. Germline values: CDR1 DFQATT, CDR2 SNEGSKA (reference sequence). TCRdb called the 5' RACE reads again in MiXCR, with one record for every CDR3 protein. The table has some 500,000 distinct CDR3 sequences, approximately 12% seen once. The starting material was PBMCs, obtained on the day of the yellow fever booster vaccination. The chain couples TRBV20-1 to TRBJ2-1, with TRBD1 matching over 8 bases. The clonotype was recovered from a man younger than 40 who received the YFV17D yellow fever vaccine. CDR3 bases: TGCAGTGCTAGAGACAGGGGGCTCCTCCCTGGTGAGCAGTTCTTC. Protein sequence: CSARDRGLLPGEQFF.